The rows below give T cell receptor beta chains drawn from one sample of a study of blood T cell repertoires in COVID-19. Profiled with immunoSEQ multiplex PCR; TCRdb holds only in-frame clones, not every one. The sample lists more than 300,000 clones, about 83% occurring once. Sequencing input: peripheral blood. Receptors were obtained from a woman in her forties or fifties with acute or convalescent COVID-19. The CDR3 runs from the conserved cysteine through the conserved F or W. The D gene is left open where the match is weak.

v_gene	len	d_gene	j_gene	CDR3aa
TRBV25-1	12	-	TRBJ1-1	CASSVSVSEAFF
TRBV18	15	TRBD2	TRBJ2-2	CASSGLAEGTGELFF
TRBV5-1	19	TRBD2	TRBJ2-5	CASSFMVGLAGGNQETQYF
TRBV30	14	-	TRBJ1-5	CAWSVKYRGQPQHF
TRBV15	13	-	TRBJ2-7	CATSRDVKGHQYF
TRBV2	12	-	TRBJ1-2	CASSRSNYGYTF
TRBV10-2	15	-	TRBJ2-7	CASSPKTPIPYEQYF
TRBV18	13	TRBD1	TRBJ2-5	CASSRGQGETQYF
TRBV9	16	-	TRBJ2-3	CASSVVGGMGTDTQYF
TRBV4-1	13	TRBD2	TRBJ2-7	CASSQFLAGEQYF
TRBV7-9	13	-	TRBJ1-1	CASNDAGDGEAFF
TRBV7-6	14	-	TRBJ2-5	CASSLVTGEETQYF
TRBV7-9	14	-	TRBJ1-4	CASSLGSTYEKLFF
TRBV29-1	17	TRBD2	TRBJ2-6	CSVEDLAGGGGANVLTF
TRBV6-5	14	TRBD1	TRBJ2-7	CASSYRGQGYEQYF
TRBV4-3	15	-	TRBJ2-1	CASSQVLAPYNEQFF